This TCR beta chain was recorded in a study of blood T cell repertoires in COVID-19. Study background: Sources were T cells, B-cell-depleted T cells, or PBMCs; the material itself was cDNA or gDNA.

Data came from immunoSEQ multiplex PCR; TCRdb stores just in-frame clones and leaves some out. The table has a few hundred thousand clones, approximately 81% seen once. Membership in each cohort depended on participant-reported clinical history. The sequenced sample consisted of PBMCs or T cells enriched from blood (not recorded which). The source is a woman aged 50 to 60 who had been exposed to COVID-19.

In nucleotides, the CDR3 is TGTGCCAGCAGCCAGGGAGTACTCTATGGCTACACCTTC. Translation: CASSQGVLYGYTF. V is TRBV14 and J is TRBJ1-2; the D is unclear. CDR3 size: 13 residues. Per germline, CDR1 SGHDN and CDR2 FVKESK. V lost 3 bases, J lost 4 bases, and 9 bases lay in between.